The 27 T cell receptor beta chains below were found in one sample sequenced in a study of CD8+ T cells in alopecia areata. RNA was isolated and reverse transcribed to cDNA, the sequencing template. Using immunoSEQ multiplex PCR, the repertoire was profiled, and TCRdb retains in-frame clones only, with some absent. The sample includes more than 90,000 clones, none of them occurring once. What was sequenced was lesional skin. Receptors originate from a C3H/HeJ mouse with alopecia areata. This mouse strain has H2-k as its MHC haplotype.

A remark on this clone: These gene names are mouse names. The read stops 4 residues short of the end of the CDR3; the missing end is completed from the germline J gene. J is TRBJ2-1 and V is TRBV13-3, with 7 bases that match TRBD1. V lost 5 bases, J lost 3 bases, and 8 bases stayed unmatched. This CDR3 has 15 residues. From germline, CDR1 is NNHDY and CDR2 SYVADS. The CDR3 reads CASRAPGTVYAEQFF. The CDR3 bases that were read are TGTGCCAGCAGGGCCCCTGGGACAGTCTATGCT.

This clone was seen a handful of times. Gene names denote mouse genes. From the germline J gene comes the end of the CDR3, since the read stops 4 residues before it. This chain connects TRBV14 to TRBJ2-2; D is possibly TRBD1 (6 bases). Trimming shortened V by 6 bases and J by 0 bases, and 9 bases separated the two germline ends. Germline V gene sequence: CDR1 SGHDT, CDR2 FRDEAV. The CDR3 sequence is 14 residues long. The part of the CDR3 DNA that was read is TGTGCCAGCACCCAGGGGACAAACACCGGG. It yields the protein CASTQGTNTG. The complete CDR3 protein is CASTQGTNTGQLYF.

This clone was counted only a few times. Any gene name here is a mouse gene name. The DNA ends 4 residues before the CDR3 does, and the rest of the CDR3 is filled in from the germline J gene. The rearrangement joins TRBV13-1 to TRBJ2-5; TRBD1 matches 7 bases. The germline V gene has CDR1 NSHNY and CDR2 SYGAGN. This CDR3 has 15 amino acids. J gave up 3 bases and V 3 bases, and 7 bases lay outside the gene matches. CDR3 DNA, as far as it was read: TGTGCCAGCAGTGGCCTACCGGGACAGCAAGAC. Amino acid sequence: CASSGLPGQQD. The complete CDR3 sequence is CASSGLPGQQDTQYF.

This clone was detected many times. Mouse gene names apply. The CDR3 end falls 4 residues outside the read, so it is completed with the germline J gene. V and J are TRBV1 and TRBJ2-7; 11 nucleotides align to TRBD2. Per germline, CDR1 NSQYPW and CDR2 LRSPGD (reference sequence). The CDR3 is 16 amino acids. The sequenced part of the CDR3 DNA is TGCACCTGCAGTGCAGATGGCCGGGACTGGGGGTAT. Protein: CTCSADGRDWGY. The full CDR3 is CTCSADGRDWGYEQYF.

This clone occurred many times. Mouse gene names apply. Read data end 4 residues before the CDR3 end; the end is taken from the germline J gene. The V gene is TRBV13-3, the J gene TRBJ2-1; TRBD2 aligns across 9 bases. Trimming took 3 bases from V and 1 from J; bases not matched to a gene: 5. This CDR3 has 16 amino acids. The V gene's germline CDR1 is NNHDY and CDR2 SYVADS. The CDR3 is CASSVIGTGNYAEQFF. CDR3 DNA (partial): TGTGCCAGCAGTGTGATCGGGACTGGGAACTATGCT.

This clone was seen a handful of times. Gene names are mouse gene names. The CDR3 end lies 4 residues beyond the end of the read and is filled in from the germline J gene. The rearrangement links TRBV13-3 to TRBJ2-1, with 7 bases that match TRBD2. The CDR3 covers 12 residues. The J segment lost 4 bases and the V segment lost 9 bases, leaving 4 bases of the junction unmatched. Germline lookup yields CDR1 NNHDY and CDR2 SYVADS. The DNA read from the CDR3 is TGTGCCACGGGGACTGAATATGCT. Its translation: CATGTEYA. Given in full, the CDR3 is CATGTEYAEQFF.

On this clone: TCRdb gives a protein that differs at residue 12 from what the DNA encodes, so the protein here is translated from the DNA. Mouse names are used for the genes. The read ends 3 residues shy of where the CDR3 ends; the end is completed using the germline J gene. The chain carries TRBV1 and TRBJ1-3; the D gene is possibly TRBD1 (6 bases). The CDR3 runs 15 residues. With 1 base removed from V and 3 bases from J, the gap between germline ends came to 10 bases. Germline V gene lookup returns CDR1 NSQYPW and CDR2 LRSPGD (reference sequence). CDR3: CTCSAVGGLGNTLYF. The sequenced part of the CDR3 DNA is TGCACCTGCAGTGCAGTCGGGGGGCTTGGAAATACG.

Concerning this clone: Each gene name is a mouse one. The read ends 4 residues before the CDR3 terminus; that terminus is restored from the germline J gene. This chain connects TRBV1 to TRBJ2-5; TRBD1 aligns across 8 bases. V shed 6 bases, J shed 3 bases, and the junction held 5 bases outside the gene matches. The length of the CDR3 is 14 residues. Germline V lookup: CDR1 NSQYPW, CDR2 LRSPGD (reference sequence). The covered CDR3 bases are TGCACCTGCAGGGACAGGGACCTTCAAGAC. Translating it yields CTCRDRDLQD. The complete CDR3 protein is CTCRDRDLQDTQYF.

With respect to this clone: Mouse gene names and germline throughout. The read falls 4 residues short of the CDR3 end, and the missing part is taken from the germline J gene. The chain links TRBV13-3 to TRBJ2-3; the D is unclear. Between the trimmed V and J ends, which lost 4 bases and 4 bases, there was a span of 7 bases. CDR1 NNHDY and CDR2 SYVADS come from the germline V gene. There are 12 residues in the CDR3. The covered CDR3 bases are TGTGCCAGCAGTTCTCAGACAGAA. This gives the protein CASSSQTE. In full, the CDR3 is CASSSQTETLYF.

A few counts support this clone. Gene names refer to mouse genes. The read halts 4 residues ahead of the CDR3 end, with the missing end drawn from the germline J gene. V usage is TRBV13-3 and J usage is TRBJ2-5; tentative D call: TRBD2 (7 bases). V was cut by 3 bases and J by 1 base, with 12 bases left in between. CDR1 is NNHDY, CDR2 SYVADS, per germline. CDR3 length: 15 residues. The CDR3 here is CASSGGGPYQDTQYF. The sequenced CDR3 bases are TGTGCCAGCAGTGGTGGGGGGCCCTACCAAGAC.

This clone turned up a few times. Gene and germline names: mouse. Sequencing ends 4 residues short of the CDR3 end; the germline J gene provides the rest. This sequence joins TRBV13-3 and TRBJ1-1, with D maybe TRBD1 (6 bases). The CDR3 sequence is 14 residues long. The germline gives CDR1 NNHDY, CDR2 SYVADS. The DNA read from the CDR3 is TGTGCCAGCAGTGATGCCGGGGGGGCTGGA. Amino acid sequence: CASSDAGGAG. The whole CDR3 reads CASSDAGGAGEVFF.

A word on this clone: The gene names here belong to mouse. The sequenced fragment ends 4 residues before the CDR3 boundary, so the rest is inferred from the germline J gene. The rearrangement uses TRBV19 and TRBJ2-1, with D perhaps matching TRBD1 (6 bases). The germline V and J ends were trimmed by 6 bases and 4 bases, with 8 bases remaining between them. This CDR3 has 12 amino acids. Germline-derived CDR1 and CDR2 are FNHDT and SITEND (reference sequence). Incomplete CDR3 DNA: TGTGCCAGCACTGGACAGTATGCT. The encoded protein is CASTGQYA. The full CDR3 reads CASTGQYAEQFF.

The table lists this clone with a few counts. Mouse gene names apply. The CDR3 DNA, read in part, is TGTGCCAGCTCAAATAGTCAAAAC. This codes for CASSNSQN. The full CDR3 reads CASSNSQNTLYF. V gene TRBV13-3 combines with J gene TRBJ2-4; D not resolved. The read halts 4 residues ahead of the CDR3 end, with the missing end drawn from the germline J gene. Germline loops: CDR1 NNHDY, CDR2 SYVADS. The V gene lost 7 bases and the J gene lost 0 bases, with 6 bases spanning the gap. The CDR3 runs to 12 residues.

Turning to this clone: Gene names refer to mouse genes. The observed sequence ends 4 residues before the CDR3 terminus, with the missing tail filled in from the germline J gene. This chain links TRBV1 with TRBJ1-2; 12 nucleotides match TRBD1. The V segment lost 0 bases and the J segment 3 bases; nucleotides outside the gene matches: 5. The CDR3 contains 17 residues. Germline V CDR1 and CDR2: NSQYPW, LRSPGD (reference sequence). CDR3 bases read: TGCACCTGCAGTGCAGAGGGGGACAGGGGGCGCGACTCC. Encoded protein: CTCSAEGDRGRDS. The CDR3 reads in full as CTCSAEGDRGRDSDYTF.

This clone showed up just a few times. The genes are named according to mouse. The CDR3 is cut off 4 residues early in the read; its end comes from the germline J gene. This rearrangement joins TRBV13-3 to TRBJ2-1, with 8 bases matching TRBD2. V shed 0 bases and J 0 bases; nucleotides not matched to a gene: 2. Germline assignment: CDR1 NNHDY and CDR2 SYVADS. This CDR3 has 16 residues. The DNA read from the CDR3 is TGTGCCAGCAGTGATGGACTGGGGCATAACTATGCT. Translation gives CASSDGLGHNYA. The whole CDR3 is CASSDGLGHNYAEQFF.

For this clone: Gene names are mouse gene names. Coverage ceases 4 residues before the CDR3 finishes, and the germline J gene fills in the end. The chain links TRBV13-2 to TRBJ2-3, with TRBD2 identical over 12 bases. With 2 bases clipped from V and 0 bases from J, the junction kept 7 bases outside the gene matches. Germline lookup yields CDR1 NNHNN and CDR2 SYGAGS (reference sequence). This CDR3 has 18 residues. The DNA read from the CDR3 is TGTGCCAGCGGTGACCACCGGGACTGGGGGGATAGTGCAGAA. Translated: CASGDHRDWGDSAE. The whole CDR3 sequence reads CASGDHRDWGDSAETLYF.

This clone has more than one count but fewer than ten. Mouse gene names apply. The CDR3 end is not reached by the read, which stops 4 residues before it; the germline J gene fills it in. The J gene is TRBJ2-1, the V gene TRBV13-1; 11 bases fit TRBD2. Germline V gene data show CDR1 as NSHNY and CDR2 as SYGAGN. CDR3 length: 16 amino acids. The sequenced part of the CDR3 DNA is TGTGCCAGCAGTGAGAAACTGGGGGGGCGCTGGGCT. It specifies CASSEKLGGRWA. The whole CDR3 reads CASSEKLGGRWAEQFF.

This clone was counted a few times. All gene names here are mouse names. The sequenced CDR3 bases are TGTGCCAGCAGTCTCGGACTGGGCTTCCAAGAC. Protein: CASSLGLGFQD. The CDR3 reads in full as CASSLGLGFQDTQYF. The genes are TRBV19 and TRBJ2-5, with 8 bases matching TRBD2. The read ends 4 residues shy of where the CDR3 ends; the end is completed using the germline J gene. V was clipped by 4 bases and J by 2 bases; unmatched bases: 6. CDR3 length: 15 residues. Looked up from germline, CDR1 is FNHDT and CDR2 is SITEND (reference sequence).

This clone has just a few counts. The genes are named according to mouse. Read data end 4 residues before the CDR3 end; the end is taken from the germline J gene. This chain joins TRBV29 and TRBJ1-4, with 10 bases matching TRBD1. Germline loops: CDR1 MSHET, CDR2 SYDVDS. This CDR3 is 14 amino acids long. This CDR3 is CASSLGTGAERLFF. The sequenced CDR3 bases are TGTGCTAGCAGTTTAGGGACAGGGGCCGAA.

To note about this clone: Genes and germline come from the mouse. The read comes to an end 4 residues before the CDR3 does, leaving the germline J gene to fill in the end. This rearrangement joins TRBV16 to TRBJ2-7; perhaps TRBD1 as D (6 bases). The CDR3 is made up of 13 amino acids. The V gene's germline CDR1 is SGHSA and CDR2 FRNQAP. The sequenced part of the CDR3 DNA is TGTGCAAGCAGCAACGGGACAAAGTAT. Protein product: CASSNGTKY. The whole CDR3 protein reads CASSNGTKYEQYF.

As to this clone: Genes here carry mouse names. The read ends 4 residues early relative to the CDR3; the germline J gene fills the gap. The rearrangement joins TRBV13-3 to TRBJ1-2, with TRBD1 as a possible D gene (5 bases). Germline V CDR1 and CDR2: NNHDY, SYVADS. This CDR3 comprises 13 residues. CDR3 loop: CASSDPGRSDYTF. The CDR3 bases that were read are TGTGCCAGCAGTGATCCAGGGAGGTCC.

There are many counts of this clone. Mouse gene names apply. Read sequence stops 4 residues before the CDR3 end, and the germline J gene provides the missing end. The chain uses TRBV13-3 and TRBJ1-2; D possibly corresponds to TRBD1 (6 bases). This CDR3 region has 13 residues. Germline lookup yields CDR1 NNHDY and CDR2 SYVADS. Trimming stripped 4 bases from V and 3 bases from J, with 10 bases between. The CDR3 sequence is CASSIRGDSDYTF. The DNA read from the CDR3 is TGTGCCAGCAGTATCAGGGGTGACTCC.

On this clone: Any gene name here is a mouse gene name. The CDR3 end lies 4 residues beyond the end of the read and is filled in from the germline J gene. The chain combines TRBV13-3 with TRBJ1-1, with TRBD1 matching over 8 bases. Germline V CDR1 and CDR2: NNHDY, SYVADS. This CDR3 region has 14 residues. Trimming cost V 4 bases and J 1 base; bases outside gene matches: 3. Partial CDR3 DNA: TGTGCCAGCAGTCCAGGGGGCTTAAACACA. It encodes CASSPGGLNT. The complete CDR3 protein is CASSPGGLNTEVFF.

This clone was detected ten times or more. Gene names and germline match the mouse. The CDR3 extends 4 residues past the end of the read, so its final part is completed from the germline J gene. The same CDR3 also results from other DNA sequences found in this sample. The chain combines TRBV13-3 with TRBJ1-2; TRBD1 is a possible D gene (5 bases). Germline values: CDR1 NNHDY, CDR2 SYVADS. V gave up 0 bases and J gave up 1 base, with 10 bases separating them. This CDR3 has 15 amino acids. The sequenced part of the CDR3 DNA is TGTGCCAGCAGTGATGCCGGGGGGAGAAACTCC. Protein sequence: CASSDAGGRNS. The whole CDR3 reads CASSDAGGRNSDYTF.

This clone was found a few times. Mouse gene names apply. Sequencing ends 4 residues short of the CDR3 end; the germline J gene provides the rest. The chain has TRBV5 and TRBJ1-1, with D possibly TRBD1 on 6 matching bases. This CDR3 has 14 residues. Germline V gene sequence: CDR1 LGHNA, CDR2 YNLKQL (reference sequence). This chain's CDR3 is CASSQDAGDPEVFF. CDR3 bases read: TGTGCCAGCAGCCAAGACGCAGGGGACCCA.

This clone has more than one count but fewer than ten. The gene symbols are mouse symbols. With the read ending 4 residues before the CDR3 end, the germline J gene is used to fill in that end. The chain carries TRBV1 and TRBJ1-4, with 10 bases matching TRBD1. Per germline, CDR1 NSQYPW and CDR2 LRSPGD (reference sequence). CDR3 length: 16 residues. V lost 1 base, J lost 5 bases, and 4 bases stayed unmatched. CDR3 in amino acids: CTCSAGMGQGNERLFF. CDR3 DNA, as far as it was read: TGCACCTGCAGTGCAGGGATGGGACAGGGGAACGAA.

A remark on this clone: Genes and germline come from the mouse. The read ends 4 residues early relative to the CDR3; the germline J gene fills the gap. The chain uses TRBV14 and TRBJ2-2, with 13 bases aligning to TRBD2. Trimming at V came to 5 bases and at J to 3 bases, leaving 7 bases not matched to a gene. From germline, CDR1 is SGHDT and CDR2 FRDEAV. The CDR3 is made up of 17 amino acids. The covered CDR3 bases are TGTGCCAGCAGCCCGGACTGGGGGGGCCTGGACACCGGG. Translation: CASSPDWGGLDTG. The whole CDR3 sequence is CASSPDWGGLDTGQLYF.